This T cell receptor beta chain was sequenced in a study of OX40 agonist ivuxolimab in advanced cancers. Turning to the study itself: Patients were treated with intravenous ivuxolimab, dosed at 0.01 to 10 mg/kg and infused every 2 weeks. Overall study findings and caveats: At doses 0.1 to 3.0 mg/kg, CD4+ and CD8+ clones expanded.

The CDR3 has 15 residues. Germline values: CDR1 PRHDT, CDR2 FYEKMQ (reference sequence). Germline trimming cut 5 bases from V and 4 bases from J; bases unmatched to any gene: 7. Profiled with immunoSEQ multiplex PCR; TCRdb holds only in-frame clones, not every one. The sample contains around 21,000 clones, around 85% of which appear only once. To note about this clone: Antigen: not known.

The source material was CD4+ or CD8+ T cells sorted from blood, sampled in a trial of the OX40 agonist ivuxolimab. The chain carries TRBV13 and TRBJ2-2, with 7 bases that match TRBD2. The receptor comes from an adult with an advanced solid tumor such as melanoma, head and neck, liver or kidney cancer. The CDR3 DNA follows: TGTGCCAGCAGCACCAGGGAGGGAAGCACCGGGGAGCTGTTTTTT. It is translated as CASSTREGSTGELFF.